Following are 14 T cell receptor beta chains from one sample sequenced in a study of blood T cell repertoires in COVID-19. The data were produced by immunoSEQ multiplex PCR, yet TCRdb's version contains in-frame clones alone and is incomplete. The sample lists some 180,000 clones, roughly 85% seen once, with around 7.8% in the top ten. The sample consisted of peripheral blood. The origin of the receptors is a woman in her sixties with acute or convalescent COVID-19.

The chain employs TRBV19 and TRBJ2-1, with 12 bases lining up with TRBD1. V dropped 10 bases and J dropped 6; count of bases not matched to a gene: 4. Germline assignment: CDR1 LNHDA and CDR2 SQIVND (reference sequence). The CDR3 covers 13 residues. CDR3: CATRDRGRNEQFF. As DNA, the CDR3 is TGTGCCACCCGGGACAGGGGGCGCAATGAGCAGTTCTTC.

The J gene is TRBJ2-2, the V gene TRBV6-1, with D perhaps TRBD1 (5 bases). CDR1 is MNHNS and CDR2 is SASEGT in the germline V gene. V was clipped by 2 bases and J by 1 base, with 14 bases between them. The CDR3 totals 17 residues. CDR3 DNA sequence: TGTGCCAGCAGTGAATGGGGCAGGGTCCGGAACACCGGGGAGCTGTTTTTT. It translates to CASSEWGRVRNTGELFF.

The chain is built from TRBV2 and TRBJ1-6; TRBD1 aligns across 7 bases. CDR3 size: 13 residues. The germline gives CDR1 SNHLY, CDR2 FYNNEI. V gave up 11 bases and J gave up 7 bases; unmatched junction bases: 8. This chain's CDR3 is CASGTELNSPLHF. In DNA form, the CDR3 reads TGTGCCTCCGGGACAGAACTAAATTCACCCCTCCACTTT. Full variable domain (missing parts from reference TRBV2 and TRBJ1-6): EPEVTQTPSHQVTQMGQEVILRCVPISNHLYFYWYRQILGQKVEFLVSFYNNEISEKSEIFDDQFSVERPDGSNFTLKIRSTKLEDSAMYFCASGTELNSPLHFGNGTRLTVT.

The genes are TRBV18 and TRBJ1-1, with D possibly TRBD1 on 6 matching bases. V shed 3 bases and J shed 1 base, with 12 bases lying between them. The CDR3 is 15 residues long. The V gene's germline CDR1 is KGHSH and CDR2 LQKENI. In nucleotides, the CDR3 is TGTGCCAGCTCACCCGGGCGGGGGGCGAACACTGAAGCTTTCTTT. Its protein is CASSPGRGANTEAFF.

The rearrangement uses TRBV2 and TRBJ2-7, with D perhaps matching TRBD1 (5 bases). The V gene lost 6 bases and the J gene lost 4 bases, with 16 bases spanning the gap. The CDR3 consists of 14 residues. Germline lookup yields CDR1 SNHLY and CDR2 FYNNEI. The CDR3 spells CASSRTGALYEQYF. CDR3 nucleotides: TGTGCCAGCAGCCGTACAGGCGCACTTTACGAGCAGTACTTC.

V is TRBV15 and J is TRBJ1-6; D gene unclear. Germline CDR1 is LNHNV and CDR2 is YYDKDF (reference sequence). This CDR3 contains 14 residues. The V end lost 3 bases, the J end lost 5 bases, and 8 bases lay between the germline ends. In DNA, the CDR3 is TGTGCCACCAGCAGTCTACTGAATAATTCACCCCTCCACTTT. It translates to CATSSLLNNSPLHF.

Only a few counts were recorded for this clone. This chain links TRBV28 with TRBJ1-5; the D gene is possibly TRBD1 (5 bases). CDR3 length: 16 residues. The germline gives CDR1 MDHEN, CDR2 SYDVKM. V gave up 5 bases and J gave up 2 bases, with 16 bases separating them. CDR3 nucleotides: TGTGCCAGCAGTAGTAGGCGCAGGGTAGGCAATCAGCCCCAGCATTTT. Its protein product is CASSSRRRVGNQPQHF.

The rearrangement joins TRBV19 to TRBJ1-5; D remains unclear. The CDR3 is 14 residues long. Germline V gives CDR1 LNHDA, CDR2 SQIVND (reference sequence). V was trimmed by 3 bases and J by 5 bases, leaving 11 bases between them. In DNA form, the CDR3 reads TGTGCCAGTAGTATTGGGCAGGTCTATCAGCCCCAGCATTTT. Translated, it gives CASSIGQVYQPQHF.

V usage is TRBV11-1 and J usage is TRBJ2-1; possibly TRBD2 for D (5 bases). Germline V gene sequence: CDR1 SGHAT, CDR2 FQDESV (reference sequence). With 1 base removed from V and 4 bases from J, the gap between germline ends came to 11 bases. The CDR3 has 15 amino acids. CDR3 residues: CASSLGGKTYNEQFF. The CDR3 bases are TGTGCCAGCAGCTTAGGAGGGAAGACGTACAATGAGCAGTTCTTC.

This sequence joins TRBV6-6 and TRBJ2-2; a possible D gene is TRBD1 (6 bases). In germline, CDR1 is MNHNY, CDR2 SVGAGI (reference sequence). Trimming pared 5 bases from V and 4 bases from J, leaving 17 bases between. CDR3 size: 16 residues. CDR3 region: CASSRYRVESTGELFF. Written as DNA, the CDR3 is TGTGCCAGCAGTCGGTACAGGGTTGAGAGCACCGGGGAGCTGTTTTTT.

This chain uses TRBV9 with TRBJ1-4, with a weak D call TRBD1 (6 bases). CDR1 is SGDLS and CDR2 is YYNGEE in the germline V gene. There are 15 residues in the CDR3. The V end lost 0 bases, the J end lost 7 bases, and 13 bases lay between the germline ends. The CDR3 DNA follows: TGTGCCAGCAGCGTAGGTGCCAGGGGTGGTGAAAAACTGTTTTTT. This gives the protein CASSVGARGGEKLFF. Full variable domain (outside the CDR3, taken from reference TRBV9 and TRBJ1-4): DSGVTQTPKHLITATGQRVTLRCSPRSGDLSVYWYQQSLDQGLQFLIQYYNGEERAKGNILERFSAQQFPDLHSELNLSSLELGDSALYFCASSVGARGGEKLFFGSGTQLSVL.

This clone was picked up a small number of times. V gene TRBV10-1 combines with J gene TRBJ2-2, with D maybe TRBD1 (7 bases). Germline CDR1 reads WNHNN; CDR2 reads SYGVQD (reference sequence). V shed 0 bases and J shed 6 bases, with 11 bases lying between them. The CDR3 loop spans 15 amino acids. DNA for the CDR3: TGCGCCAGCAGTGAGTCTGGCAGGGGGGCCGGGGAGCTGTTTTTT. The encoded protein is CASSESGRGAGELFF.

This chain's CDR3 is CASSTQGYGYTF. CDR3 sequence (DNA): TGTGCCAGCAGTACACAGGGATATGGCTACACCTTC. V is TRBV12-3 or TRBV12-4 and J is TRBJ1-2; TRBD1 is a possible D gene (6 bases). The CDR3 extends over 12 amino acids. Trimming removed 5 bases at V and 5 bases at J, with 9 bases between.

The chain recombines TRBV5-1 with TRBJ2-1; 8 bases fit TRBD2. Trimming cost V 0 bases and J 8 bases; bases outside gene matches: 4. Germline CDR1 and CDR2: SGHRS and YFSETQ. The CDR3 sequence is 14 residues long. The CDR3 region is CASSLGHGRDEQFF. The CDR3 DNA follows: TGCGCCAGCAGCTTGGGTCACGGGAGGGATGAGCAGTTCTTC.